The clone carrying this T cell receptor (beta chain) came up once. The data are from a study of OX40 agonist ivuxolimab in advanced cancers. As for the study in general: Every 2 weeks, patients received ivuxolimab intravenously, dosed at 0.01 to 10 mg/kg.

The method was immunoSEQ multiplex PCR; TCRdb's version includes in-frame clones alone and lacks a portion of them. The sample carries 40,000 to 45,000 clones, under 90% recorded once. With 6 bases removed from V and 0 bases from J, the gap between germline ends came to 12 bases. Per germline, CDR1 KGHSH and CDR2 LQKENI. The CDR3 is 16 residues long. This sequence was found in an adult with an advanced solid tumor such as melanoma, head and neck, liver or kidney cancer. The V call is TRBV18, the J call TRBJ2-6; D call uncertain. The source material was CD4+ or CD8+ T cells sorted from blood, sampled in a trial of the OX40 agonist ivuxolimab. The CDR3 DNA sequence: TGTGCCAGCTCCTCGGAGATCGCCTCTGGGGCCAACGTCCTGACTTTC. Its protein product is CASSSEIASGANVLTF. Full variable domain (remainder filled in from reference TRBV18 and TRBJ2-6): NAGVMQNPRHLVRRRGQEARLRCSPMKGHSHVYWYRQLPEEGLKFMVYLQKENIIDESGMPKERFSAEFPKEGPSILRIQQVVRGDSAAYFCASSSEIASGANVLTFGAGSRLTVL.